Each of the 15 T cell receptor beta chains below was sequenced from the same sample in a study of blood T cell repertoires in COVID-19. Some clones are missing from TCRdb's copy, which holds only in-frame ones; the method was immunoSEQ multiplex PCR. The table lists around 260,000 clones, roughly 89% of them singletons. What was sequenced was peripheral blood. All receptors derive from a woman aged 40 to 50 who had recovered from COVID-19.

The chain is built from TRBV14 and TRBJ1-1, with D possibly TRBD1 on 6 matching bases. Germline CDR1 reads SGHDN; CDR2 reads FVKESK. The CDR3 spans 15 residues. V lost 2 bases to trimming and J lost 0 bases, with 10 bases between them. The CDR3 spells CASSQSGAMNTEAFF. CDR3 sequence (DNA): TGTGCCAGCAGCCAATCAGGGGCTATGAACACTGAAGCTTTCTTT.

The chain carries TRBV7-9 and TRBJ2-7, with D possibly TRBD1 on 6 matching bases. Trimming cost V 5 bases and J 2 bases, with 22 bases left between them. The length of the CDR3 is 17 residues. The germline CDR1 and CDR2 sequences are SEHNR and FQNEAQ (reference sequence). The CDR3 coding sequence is TGTGCCAGCAGCCCCTCCCGAGGGGGTAGTGGGACCTACGAGCAGTACTTC. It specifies CASSPSRGGSGTYEQYF. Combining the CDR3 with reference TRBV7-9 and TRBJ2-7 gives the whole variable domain DTGVSQNPRHKITKRGQNVTFRCDPISEHNRLYWYRQTLGQGPEFLTYFQNEAQLEKSRLLSDRFSAERPKGSFSTLEIQRTEQGDSAMYLCASSPSRGGSGTYEQYFGPGTRLTVT.

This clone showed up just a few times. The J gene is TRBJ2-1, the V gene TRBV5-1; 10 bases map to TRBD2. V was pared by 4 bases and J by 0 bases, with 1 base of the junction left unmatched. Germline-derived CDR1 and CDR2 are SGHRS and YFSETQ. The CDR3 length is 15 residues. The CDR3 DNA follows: TGCGCCAGCAGCCCTAGCGGGAGCTCCTACAATGAGCAGTTCTTC. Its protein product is CASSPSGSSYNEQFF.

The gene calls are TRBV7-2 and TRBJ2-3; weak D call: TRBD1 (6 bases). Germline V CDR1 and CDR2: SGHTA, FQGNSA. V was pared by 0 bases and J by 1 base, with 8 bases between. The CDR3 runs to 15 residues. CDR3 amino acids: CASSLARQGTDTQYF. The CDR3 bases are TGTGCCAGCAGCTTAGCAAGACAGGGCACAGATACGCAGTATTTT.

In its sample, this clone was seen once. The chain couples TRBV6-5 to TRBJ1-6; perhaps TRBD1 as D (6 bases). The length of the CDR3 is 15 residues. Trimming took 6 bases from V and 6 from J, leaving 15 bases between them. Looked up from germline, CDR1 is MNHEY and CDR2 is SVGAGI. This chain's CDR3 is CASSDRLIRNSPLHF. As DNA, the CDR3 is TGTGCCAGCAGCGACAGGTTGATTCGTAATTCACCCCTCCACTTT.

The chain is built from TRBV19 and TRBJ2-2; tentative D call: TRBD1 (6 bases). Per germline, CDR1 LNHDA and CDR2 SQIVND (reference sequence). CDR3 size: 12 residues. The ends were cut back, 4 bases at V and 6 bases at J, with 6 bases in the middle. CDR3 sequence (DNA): TGTGCCAGTAGTAAGGGGGCCGGGGAGCTGTTTTTT. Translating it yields CASSKGAGELFF.

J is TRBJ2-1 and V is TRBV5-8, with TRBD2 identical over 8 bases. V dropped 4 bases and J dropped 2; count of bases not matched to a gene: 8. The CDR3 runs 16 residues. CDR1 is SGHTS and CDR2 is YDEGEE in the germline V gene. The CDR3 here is CASSPSAREAYNEQFF. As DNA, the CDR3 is TGTGCCAGCAGCCCATCGGCGCGGGAGGCCTACAATGAGCAGTTCTTC. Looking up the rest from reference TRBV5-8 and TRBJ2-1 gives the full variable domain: EAGVTQSPTHLIKTRGQQATLRCSPISGHTSVYWYQQALGLGLQFLLWYDEGEERNRGNFPPRFSGRQFPNYSSELNVNALELEDSALYLCASSPSAREAYNEQFFGPGTRLTVL.

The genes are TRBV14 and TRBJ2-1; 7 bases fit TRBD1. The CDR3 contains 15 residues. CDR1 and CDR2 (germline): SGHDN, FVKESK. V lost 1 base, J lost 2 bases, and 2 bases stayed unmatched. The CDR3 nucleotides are TGTGCCAGCAGCCAAGGACAGGGTACCTACAATGAGCAGTTCTTC. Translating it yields CASSQGQGTYNEQFF.

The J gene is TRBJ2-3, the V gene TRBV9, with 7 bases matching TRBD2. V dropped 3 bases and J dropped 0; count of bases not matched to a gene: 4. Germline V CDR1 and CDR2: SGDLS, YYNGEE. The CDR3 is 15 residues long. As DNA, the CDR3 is TGTGCCAGCAGCGCCCCCGGGGGGAGCACAGATACGCAGTATTTT. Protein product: CASSAPGGSTDTQYF. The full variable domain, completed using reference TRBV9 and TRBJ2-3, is DSGVTQTPKHLITATGQRVTLRCSPRSGDLSVYWYQQSLDQGLQFLIQYYNGEERAKGNILERFSAQQFPDLHSELNLSSLELGDSALYFCASSAPGGSTDTQYFGPGTRLTVL.

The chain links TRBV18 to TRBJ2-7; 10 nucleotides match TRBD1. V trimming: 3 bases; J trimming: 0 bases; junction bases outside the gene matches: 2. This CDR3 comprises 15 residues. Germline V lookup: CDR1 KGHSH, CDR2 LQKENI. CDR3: CASSPGQGGSYEQYF. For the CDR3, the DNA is TGTGCCAGCTCACCTGGACAGGGGGGCTCCTACGAGCAGTACTTC.

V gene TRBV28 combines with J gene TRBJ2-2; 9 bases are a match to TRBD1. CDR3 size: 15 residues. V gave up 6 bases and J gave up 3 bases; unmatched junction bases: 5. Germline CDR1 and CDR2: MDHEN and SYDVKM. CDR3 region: CASRPRTGDTGELFF. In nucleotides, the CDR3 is TGTGCCAGCAGACCTCGGACAGGGGACACCGGGGAGCTGTTTTTT.

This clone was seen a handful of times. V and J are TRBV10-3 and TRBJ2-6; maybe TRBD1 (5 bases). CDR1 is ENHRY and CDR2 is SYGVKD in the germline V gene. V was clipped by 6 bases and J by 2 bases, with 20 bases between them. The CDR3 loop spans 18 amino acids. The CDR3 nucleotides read TGTGCCATCAGCCCAAACGAAGGGGTAGGGGCTGGGGCCAACGTCCTGACTTTC. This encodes CAISPNEGVGAGANVLTF.

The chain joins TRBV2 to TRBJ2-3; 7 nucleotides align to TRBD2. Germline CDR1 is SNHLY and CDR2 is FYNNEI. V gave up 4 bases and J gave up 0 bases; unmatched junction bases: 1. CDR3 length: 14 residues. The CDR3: CASSGDYSTDTQYF. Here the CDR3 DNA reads TGTGCCAGCAGTGGGGACTATAGCACAGATACGCAGTATTTT.

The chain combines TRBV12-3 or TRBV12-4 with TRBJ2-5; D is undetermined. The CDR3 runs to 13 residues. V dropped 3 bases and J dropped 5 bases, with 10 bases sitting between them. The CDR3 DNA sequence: TGTGCCAGCAGTTTCTCACCGAGGGAGACCCAGTACTTC. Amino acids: CASSFSPRETQYF.

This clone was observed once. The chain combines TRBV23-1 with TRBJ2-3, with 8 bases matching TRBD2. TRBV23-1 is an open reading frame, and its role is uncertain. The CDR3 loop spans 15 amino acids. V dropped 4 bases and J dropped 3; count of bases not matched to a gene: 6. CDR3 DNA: TGCGCCAGCAGTCGACCGGGACTAGTAACAGATACGCAGTATTTT. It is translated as CASSRPGLVTDTQYF.